This T cell receptor (beta chain) was recorded in a study of cytomegalovirus exposure and HLA in healthy donors. Whole-study findings and limits: Later, TCR association rates were found to vary by HLA locus, highest for DRB1 and lowest for HLA-C. Earlier analysis yielded a pattern in which most TCR beta V segments were productive about 87% or about 30% of the time. More than 15,000 TCR beta sequences were associated with HLA alleles at 0.05 false discovery rate in a later analysis.

V lost 2 bases and J lost 8, with 19 bases in between. This CDR3 comprises 15 residues. Looked up from germline, CDR1 is SGHDT and CDR2 is YYEEEE. Of note for this clone: Its antigen is still unknown.

The PCR employed 60 Vbeta primers together with 13 Jbeta primers. Measured with immunoSEQ multiplex PCR; TCRdb has only the in-frame clones, and not every one. This sample's clone table lists around 100,000 clones. Each donor was nominally healthy when sampled (though unrecorded immune exposures were likely). The sequence was obtained from a man aged 25-40 years in good health and CMV-seronegative. The chain has TRBV5-6 and TRBJ1-2; tentative D call: TRBD1 (6 bases). Material: PBMCs. The CDR3 nucleotides are TGTGCCAGCAGCTTACCGACAGGCGTTTTGACCGGCTACACCTTC. As protein: CASSLPTGVLTGYTF. The entire variable domain, with the rest obtained from reference TRBV5-6 and TRBJ1-2, is as follows: DAGVTQSPTHLIKTRGQQVTLRCSPKSGHDTVSWYQQALGQGPQFIFQYYEEEERQRGNFPDRFSGHQFPNYSSELNVNALLLGDSALYLCASSLPTGVLTGYTFGSGTRLTVV.